This TCR beta chain derives from a study of blood T cell repertoires in COVID-19 (dated by TCRdb to about 2020). Concerning the study at large: Samples covering the acute and convalescent phases of COVID-19 were provided by collaborators in the United States, Italy and Spain. The material from the prospective study consisted of cDNA or gDNA derived from T cells, B-cell-depleted T cells, or PBMCs. Samples were obtained from the ongoing ImmuneRACE study (first 160 participants) and from over 1,000 subjects provided by 6 global collaborators. The repertoires were made available in a free public database intended to serve as a resource for research on the immune response to SARS-CoV-2. Subjects who had been exposed to COVID-19, were actively infected with it, or had recovered from it provided the deeply sampled blood TCRbeta repertoires that made up the dataset. The sample metadata nearly always contained a de-identified subject ID, COVID-19 status, age in years and sex. Where available, HLA class I and class II types were obtained from metadata supplied by the sample provider rather than from assay-based typing. What the authors observed across the whole study: The quantity of clinical and demographic metadata differed by source and by participant and was supplied without curation.

The CDR3 runs 15 amino acids, cysteine and phenylalanine included. The sequence is cut down to CDR3 DNA, 45 bases in frame from base 1. Trimming removed 6 bases from V and 5 bases from J, leaving 20 bases between the germline ends. The germline V gene (reference sequence) yields SGHKS for CDR1 and YYEKEE for CDR2. TCRbeta CDR3 regions were amplified from genomic DNA using the immunoSEQ Assay, a bias-controlled multiplex PCR. In the original analysis: The number of nucleated cells in each sample was estimated from the amplification of reference gene primers within the assay. Sequence reads were collapsed and filtered to measure the absolute abundance of every unique TCRbeta CDR3 rearrangement. For each sample, productive Simpson clonality was calculated as the square root of Simpson's diversity index over productive rearrangements. Held by TCRdb, this immuneACCESS table contains in-frame sequences only and omits some clones. Under half of the omission traces to an unresolved V gene where checked; the cause of the rest is unknown. V, J and clone size were drawn from that table, and D and trimming were deduced from the DNA. Recorded for this sample are 90,000 to 120,000 clones; around 83% of them occurred a single time. The ten biggest clones cover more than 4% of the sample.

Whole blood was collected in K2EDTA tubes by collaborating institutions according to the institutions' own protocols. Collaborator samples were shipped for TCRbeta analysis as frozen whole blood, isolated PBMCs, or DNA extracted from either sample type. As concerns this clone: Its antigen is still unknown. No quality values exist for individual bases; no much larger clone is one base distant.

This receptor was taken from a man in his 70s with acute or convalescent COVID-19. The chain is assembled from TRBV5-5 and TRBJ2-5, with TRBD2 as a weak D call on 7 bases. Sequenced input: peripheral blood. The nucleotide sequence is TGTGCCAGCATCTCAATCGGGGGGCGATTTGAGACCCAGTACTTC. This is translated as CASISIGGRFETQYF.